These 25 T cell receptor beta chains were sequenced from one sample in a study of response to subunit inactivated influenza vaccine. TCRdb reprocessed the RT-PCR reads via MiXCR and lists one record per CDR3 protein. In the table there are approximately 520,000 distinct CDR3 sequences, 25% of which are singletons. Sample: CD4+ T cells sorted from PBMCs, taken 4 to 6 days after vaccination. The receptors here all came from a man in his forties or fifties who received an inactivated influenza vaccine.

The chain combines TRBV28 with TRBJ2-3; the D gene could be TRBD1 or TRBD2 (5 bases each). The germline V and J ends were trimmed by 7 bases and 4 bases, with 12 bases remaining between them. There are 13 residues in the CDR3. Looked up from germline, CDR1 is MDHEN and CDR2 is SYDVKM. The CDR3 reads CASKGTGPDTQYF. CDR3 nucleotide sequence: TGTGCCAGCAAAGGGACCGGCCCAGATACGCAGTATTTT.

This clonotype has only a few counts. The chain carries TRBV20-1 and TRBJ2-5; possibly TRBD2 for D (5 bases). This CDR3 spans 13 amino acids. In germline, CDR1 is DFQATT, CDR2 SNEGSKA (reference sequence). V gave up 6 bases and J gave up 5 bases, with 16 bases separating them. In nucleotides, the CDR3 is TGCAGTGCCAATCGACCCGGGGTGGAGACCCAGTACTTC. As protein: CSANRPGVETQYF.

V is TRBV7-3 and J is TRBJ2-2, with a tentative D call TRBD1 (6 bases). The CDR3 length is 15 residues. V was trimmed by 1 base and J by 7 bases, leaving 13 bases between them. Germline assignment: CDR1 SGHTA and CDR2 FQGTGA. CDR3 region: CASSLKGQSIGELFF. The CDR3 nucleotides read TGTGCCAGCAGCTTAAAAGGACAGAGCATCGGGGAGCTGTTTTTT.

CDR3: CSARAMGATDTQYF. The DNA for the CDR3 is TGCAGTGCTAGGGCCATGGGAGCGACAGATACGCAGTATTTT. V gene TRBV20-1 combines with J gene TRBJ2-3; D perhaps matches TRBD2 (5 bases). V was shortened by 3 bases and J by 3 bases, with 13 bases between the two germline ends. This CDR3 comprises 14 residues. CDR1 DFQATT and CDR2 SNEGSKA come from the germline V gene (reference sequence).

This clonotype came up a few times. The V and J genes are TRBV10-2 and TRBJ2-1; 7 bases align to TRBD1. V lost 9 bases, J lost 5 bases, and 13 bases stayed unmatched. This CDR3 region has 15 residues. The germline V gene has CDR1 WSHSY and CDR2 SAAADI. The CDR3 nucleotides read TGCGCCAGTACCCCAAGGGGGCGGGTCCACAATGAGCAGTTCTTC. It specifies CASTPRGRVHNEQFF.

In DNA form, the CDR3 reads TGTGCCAGCAGCGTAGGTGGGGAAACCTACAATGAGCAGTTCTTC. Translated, it gives CASSVGGETYNEQFF. The chain has TRBV9 and TRBJ2-1; no clear D gene. Germline loops: CDR1 SGDLS, CDR2 YYNGEE. The CDR3 sequence is 15 residues long. V shed 0 bases and J shed 2 bases, with 9 bases lying between them.

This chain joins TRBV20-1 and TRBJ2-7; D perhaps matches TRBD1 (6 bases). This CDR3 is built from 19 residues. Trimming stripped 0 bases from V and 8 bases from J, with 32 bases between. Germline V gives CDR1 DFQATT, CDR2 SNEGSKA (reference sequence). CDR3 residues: CSARDKGRGQSRNWIKQYF. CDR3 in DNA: TGCAGTGCTAGAGATAAGGGCAGGGGACAATCAAGAAACTGGATTAAGCAGTACTTC.

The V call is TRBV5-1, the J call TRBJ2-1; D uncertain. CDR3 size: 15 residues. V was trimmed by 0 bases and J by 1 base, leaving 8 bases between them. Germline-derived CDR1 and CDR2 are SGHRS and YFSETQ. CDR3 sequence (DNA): TGCGCCAGCAGCTTGGGGAGTGATTCCTACAATGAGCAGTTCTTC. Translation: CASSLGSDSYNEQFF. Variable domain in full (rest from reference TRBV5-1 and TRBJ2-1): KAGVTQTPRYLIKTRGQQVTLSCSPISGHRSVSWYQQTPGQGLQFLFEYFSETQRNKGNFPGRFSGRQFSNSRSEMNVSTLELGDSALYLCASSLGSDSYNEQFFGPGTRLTVL.

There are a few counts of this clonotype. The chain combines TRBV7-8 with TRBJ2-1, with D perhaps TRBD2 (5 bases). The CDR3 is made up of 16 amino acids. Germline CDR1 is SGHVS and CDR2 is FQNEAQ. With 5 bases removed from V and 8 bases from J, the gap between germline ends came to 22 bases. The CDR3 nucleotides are TGTGCCAGCAGCGTCCAGACTACCTACCTTGGGTATGAGCAGTTCTTC. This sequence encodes CASSVQTTYLGYEQFF.

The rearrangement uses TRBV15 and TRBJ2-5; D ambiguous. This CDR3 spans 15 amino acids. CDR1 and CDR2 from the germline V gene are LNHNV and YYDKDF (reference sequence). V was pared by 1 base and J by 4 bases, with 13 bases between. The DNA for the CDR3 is TGTGCCACCAGCAGAGGTGGTCCGGATCGAGAGACCCAGTACTTC. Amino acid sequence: CATSRGGPDRETQYF.

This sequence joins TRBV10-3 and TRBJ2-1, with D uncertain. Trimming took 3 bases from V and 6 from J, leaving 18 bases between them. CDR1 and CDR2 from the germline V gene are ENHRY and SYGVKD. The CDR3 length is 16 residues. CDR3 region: CAISDPLIAEINEQFF. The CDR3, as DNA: TGTGCCATCAGTGACCCGTTGATAGCAGAGATCAATGAGCAGTTCTTC.

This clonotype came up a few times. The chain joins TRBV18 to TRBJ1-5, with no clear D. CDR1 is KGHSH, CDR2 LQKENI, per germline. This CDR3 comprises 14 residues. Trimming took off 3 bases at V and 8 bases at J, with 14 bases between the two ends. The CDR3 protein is CASSPDSKGEPQHF. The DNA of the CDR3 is TGTGCCAGCTCACCCGATAGTAAGGGCGAGCCCCAGCATTTT.

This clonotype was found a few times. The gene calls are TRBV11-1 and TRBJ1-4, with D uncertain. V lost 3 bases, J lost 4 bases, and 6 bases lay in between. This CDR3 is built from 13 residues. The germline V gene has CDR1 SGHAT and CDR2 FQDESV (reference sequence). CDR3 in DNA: TGTGCCAGCAGCTTGTGGAATAATGAAAAACTGTTTTTT. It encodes CASSLWNNEKLFF.

CDR3 nucleotide sequence: TGTGCCAGCAGCCCCCGGAACAGGGGATCCTACAATGAGCAGTTCTTC. Encoded protein: CASSPRNRGSYNEQFF. The chain links TRBV9 to TRBJ2-1, with TRBD1 matching over 7 bases. The CDR3 totals 16 residues. The V segment lost 4 bases and the J segment 1 base; nucleotides outside the gene matches: 8. From germline, CDR1 is SGDLS and CDR2 YYNGEE.

CDR3 bases: TGTGCCAGCAGCTTAGACAACGGACAGGGGAGATCACCCCTCCACTTT. Protein: CASSLDNGQGRSPLHF. The chain carries TRBV7-2 and TRBJ1-6, with 9 bases identical to TRBD1. Trimming took 1 base from V and 10 from J; bases not matched to a gene: 8. CDR1 is SGHTA, CDR2 FQGNSA, per germline. CDR3 length: 16 residues. The full variable domain, its missing parts supplied by reference TRBV7-2 and TRBJ1-6, is GAGVSQSPSNKVTEKGKDVELRCDPISGHTALYWYRQSLGQGLEFLIYFQGNSAPDKSGLPSDRFSAERTGGSVSTLTIQRTQQEDSAVYLCASSLDNGQGRSPLHFGNGTRLTVT.

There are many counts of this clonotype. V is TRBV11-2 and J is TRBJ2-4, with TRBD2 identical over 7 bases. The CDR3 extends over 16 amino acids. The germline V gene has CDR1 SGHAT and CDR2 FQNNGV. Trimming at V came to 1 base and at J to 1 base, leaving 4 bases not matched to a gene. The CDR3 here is CASSLVGEGAKNIQYF. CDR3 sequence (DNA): TGTGCCAGCAGCTTAGTAGGGGAGGGGGCCAAAAACATTCAGTACTTC.

DNA for the CDR3: TGTGCCAGCAGCCGGACAGGGAACTTCTACGAGCAGTACTTC. This sequence encodes CASSRTGNFYEQYF. V usage is TRBV3-1 and J usage is TRBJ2-7; 8 bases align to TRBD1. CDR1 is LGHDT, CDR2 YNNKEL, per germline (reference sequence). This CDR3 comprises 14 residues. V shed 4 bases, J shed 3 bases, and the junction held 5 bases outside the gene matches.

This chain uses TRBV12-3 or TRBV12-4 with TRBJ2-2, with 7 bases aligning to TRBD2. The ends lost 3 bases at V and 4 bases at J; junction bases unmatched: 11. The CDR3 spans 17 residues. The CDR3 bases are TGTGCCAGCAGTTTTAGGTTTGGGGGAGGGCCCACCGGGGAGCTGTTTTTT. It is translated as CASSFRFGGGPTGELFF.

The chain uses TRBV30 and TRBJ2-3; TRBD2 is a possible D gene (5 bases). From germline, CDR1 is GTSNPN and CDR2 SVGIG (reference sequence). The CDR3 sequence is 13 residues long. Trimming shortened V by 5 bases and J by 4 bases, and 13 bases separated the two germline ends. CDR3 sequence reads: CAWSAGGPDTQYF. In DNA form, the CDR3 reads TGTGCCTGGTCCGCGGGTGGCCCAGATACGCAGTATTTT.

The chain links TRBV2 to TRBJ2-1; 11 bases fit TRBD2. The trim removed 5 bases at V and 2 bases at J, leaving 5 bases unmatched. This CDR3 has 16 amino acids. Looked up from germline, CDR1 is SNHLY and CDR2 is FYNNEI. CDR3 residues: CASSRRGLAAYNEQFF. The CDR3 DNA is TGTGCCAGCAGTAGAAGGGGACTAGCGGCCTACAATGAGCAGTTCTTC. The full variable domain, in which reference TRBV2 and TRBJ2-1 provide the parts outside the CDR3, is EPEVTQTPSHQVTQMGQEVILRCVPISNHLYFYWYRQILGQKVEFLVSFYNNEISEKSEIFDDQFSVERPDGSNFTLKIRSTKLEDSAMYFCASSRRGLAAYNEQFFGPGTRLTVL.

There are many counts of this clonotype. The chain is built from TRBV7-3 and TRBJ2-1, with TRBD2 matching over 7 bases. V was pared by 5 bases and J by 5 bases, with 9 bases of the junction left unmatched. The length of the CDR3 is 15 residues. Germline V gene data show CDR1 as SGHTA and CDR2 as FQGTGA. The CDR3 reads CASSLSSGRNNEQFF. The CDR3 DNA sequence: TGTGCCAGCAGCCTTAGTAGCGGGCGCAACAATGAGCAGTTCTTC.

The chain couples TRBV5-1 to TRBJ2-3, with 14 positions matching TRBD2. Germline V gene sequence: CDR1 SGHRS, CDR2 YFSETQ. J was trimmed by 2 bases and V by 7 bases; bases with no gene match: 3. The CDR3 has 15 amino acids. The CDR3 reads CASRTSGGTTDTQYF. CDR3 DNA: TGCGCCAGCCGGACTAGCGGGGGGACCACAGATACGCAGTATTTT.

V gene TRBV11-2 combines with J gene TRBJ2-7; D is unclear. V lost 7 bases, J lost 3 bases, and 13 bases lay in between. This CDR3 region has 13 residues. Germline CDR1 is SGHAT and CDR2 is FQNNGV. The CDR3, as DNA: TGTGCCAGCACTCACCCCGGAGTCTACGAGCAGTACTTC. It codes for CASTHPGVYEQYF.

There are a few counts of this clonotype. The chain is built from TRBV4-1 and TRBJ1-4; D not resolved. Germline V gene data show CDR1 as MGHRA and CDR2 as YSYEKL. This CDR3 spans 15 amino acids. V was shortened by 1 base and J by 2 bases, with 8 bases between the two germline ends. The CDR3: CASSQVRPTNEKLFF. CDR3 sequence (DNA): TGCGCCAGCAGCCAAGTTAGGCCGACTAATGAAAAACTGTTTTTT.

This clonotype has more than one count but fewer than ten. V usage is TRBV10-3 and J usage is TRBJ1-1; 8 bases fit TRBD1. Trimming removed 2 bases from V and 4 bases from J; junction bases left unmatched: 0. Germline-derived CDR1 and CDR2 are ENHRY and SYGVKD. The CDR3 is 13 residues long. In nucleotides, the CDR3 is TGTGCCATCAGTGAGGGACAGGGCACTGAAGCTTTCTTT. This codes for CAISEGQGTEAFF.